The following is a T cell receptor beta chain sequence with its context. The CDR3 sequence is 13 residues long. From germline, CDR1 is MGHDK and CDR2 SYGVNS. Trimming took off 5 bases at V and 2 bases at J, with 10 bases between the two ends. These data belong to a study of cytomegalovirus exposure and HLA in healthy donors. The repertoire was sequenced with immunoSEQ multiplex PCR; TCRdb's copy has only in-frame clones and lacks some. Of 95,000 to 150,000 clones detected, 75% to 90% appear once; the ten largest clones hold about 2%. Input material: PBMCs. This clonotype was obtained from a woman aged 18-35 years in good health and CMV-seronegative. The genes are TRBV25-1 and TRBJ2-7, with TRBD1 as a possible D gene (6 bases). DNA of the CDR3: TGTGCCAGCAGTTGGACAGACGCCTACGAGCAGTACTTC. Its protein product is CASSWTDAYEQYF.